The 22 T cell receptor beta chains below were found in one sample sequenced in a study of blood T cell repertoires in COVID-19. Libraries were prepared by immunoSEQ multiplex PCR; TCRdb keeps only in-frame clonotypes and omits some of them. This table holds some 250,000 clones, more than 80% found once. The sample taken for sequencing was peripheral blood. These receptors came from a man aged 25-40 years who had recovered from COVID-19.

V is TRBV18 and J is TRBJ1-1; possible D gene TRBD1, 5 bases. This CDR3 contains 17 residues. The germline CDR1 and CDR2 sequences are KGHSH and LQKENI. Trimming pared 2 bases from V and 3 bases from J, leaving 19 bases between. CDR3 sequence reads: CASSPIPGGAKDTEAFF. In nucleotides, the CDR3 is TGTGCCAGCTCACCAATTCCAGGTGGGGCCAAGGACACTGAAGCTTTCTTT.

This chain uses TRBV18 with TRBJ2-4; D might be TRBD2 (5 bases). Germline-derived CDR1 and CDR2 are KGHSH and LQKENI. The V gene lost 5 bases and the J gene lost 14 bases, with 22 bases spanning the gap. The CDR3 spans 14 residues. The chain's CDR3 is CASSNQEGAYSEYF. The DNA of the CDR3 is TGTGCCAGCTCAAACCAAGAGGGCGCCTATTCCGAGTACTTC.

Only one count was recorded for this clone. In nucleotides, the CDR3 is TGTGCCACCAGCAGAGGGGGGCAGGGGTACGAGCAGTACTTC. Translating it yields CATSRGGQGYEQYF. J is TRBJ2-7 and V is TRBV15; D may be TRBD1 (6 bases). V lost 1 base to trimming and J lost 4 bases, with 11 bases between them. Germline values: CDR1 LNHNV, CDR2 YYDKDF (reference sequence). The CDR3 consists of 14 residues.

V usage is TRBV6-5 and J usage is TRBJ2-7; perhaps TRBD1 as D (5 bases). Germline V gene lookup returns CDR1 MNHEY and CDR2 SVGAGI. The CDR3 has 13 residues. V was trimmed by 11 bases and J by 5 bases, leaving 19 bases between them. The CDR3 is CAGQRQLDHEQYF. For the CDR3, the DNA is TGTGCCGGCCAAAGACAGCTAGACCACGAGCAGTACTTC.

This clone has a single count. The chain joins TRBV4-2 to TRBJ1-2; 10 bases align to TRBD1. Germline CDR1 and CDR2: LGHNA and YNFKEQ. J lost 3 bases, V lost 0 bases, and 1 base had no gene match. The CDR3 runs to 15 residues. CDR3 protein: CASSQETGGDYGYTF. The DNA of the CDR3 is TGTGCCAGCAGCCAAGAGACAGGGGGCGACTATGGCTACACCTTC.

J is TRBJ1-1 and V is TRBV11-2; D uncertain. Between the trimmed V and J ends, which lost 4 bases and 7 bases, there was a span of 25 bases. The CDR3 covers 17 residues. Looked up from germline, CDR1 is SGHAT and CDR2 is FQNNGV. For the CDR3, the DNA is TGTGCCAGCAGCTCTCTAGGGTGGGGAGACCCTCTTAATGAAGCTTTCTTT. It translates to CASSSLGWGDPLNEAFF.

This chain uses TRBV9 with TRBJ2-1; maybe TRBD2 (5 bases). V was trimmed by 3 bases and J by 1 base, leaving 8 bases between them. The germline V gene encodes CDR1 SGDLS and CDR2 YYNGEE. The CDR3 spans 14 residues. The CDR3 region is CASSGRGSYNEQFF. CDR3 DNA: TGTGCCAGCAGCGGCCGGGGTTCCTACAATGAGCAGTTCTTC.

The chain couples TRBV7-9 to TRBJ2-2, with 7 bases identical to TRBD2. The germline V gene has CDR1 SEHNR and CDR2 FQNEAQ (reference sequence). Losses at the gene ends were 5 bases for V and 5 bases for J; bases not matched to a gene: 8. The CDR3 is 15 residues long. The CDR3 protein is CASSTLGGRTGELFF. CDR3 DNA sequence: TGTGCCAGCAGCACATTGGGAGGGAGGACCGGGGAGCTGTTTTTT.

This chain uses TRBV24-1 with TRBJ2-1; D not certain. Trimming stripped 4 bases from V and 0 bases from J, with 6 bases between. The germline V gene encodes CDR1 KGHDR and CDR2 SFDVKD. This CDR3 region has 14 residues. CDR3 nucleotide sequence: TGTGCCACCAGTGACCCGGGCTCCTACAATGAGCAGTTCTTC. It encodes CATSDPGSYNEQFF.

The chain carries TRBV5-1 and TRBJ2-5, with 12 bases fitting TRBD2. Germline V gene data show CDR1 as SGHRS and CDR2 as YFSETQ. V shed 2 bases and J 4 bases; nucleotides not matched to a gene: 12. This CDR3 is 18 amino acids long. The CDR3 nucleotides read TGCGCCAGCAGCTTACTTGGTCTAGCGGGGGGGCCCGGAGAGACCCAGTACTTC. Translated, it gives CASSLLGLAGGPGETQYF. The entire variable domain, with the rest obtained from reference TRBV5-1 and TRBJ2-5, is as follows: KAGVTQTPRYLIKTRGQQVTLSCSPISGHRSVSWYQQTPGQGLQFLFEYFSETQRNKGNFPGRFSGRQFSNSRSEMNVSTLELGDSALYLCASSLLGLAGGPGETQYFGPGTRLLVL.

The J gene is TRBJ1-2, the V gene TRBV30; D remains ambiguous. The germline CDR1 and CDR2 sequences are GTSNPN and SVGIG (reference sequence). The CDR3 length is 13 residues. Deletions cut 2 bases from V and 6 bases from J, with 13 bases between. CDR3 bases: TGTGCCTGGAGTACCACCGGGGAGGATGGCTACACCTTC. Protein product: CAWSTTGEDGYTF.

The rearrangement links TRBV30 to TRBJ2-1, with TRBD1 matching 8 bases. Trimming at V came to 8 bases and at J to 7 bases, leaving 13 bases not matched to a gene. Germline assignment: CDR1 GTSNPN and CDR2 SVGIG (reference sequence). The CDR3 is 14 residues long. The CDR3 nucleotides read TGTGCCATTTGTGTAGGACAGGGAGGTAATGAGCAGTTCTTC. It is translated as CAICVGQGGNEQFF. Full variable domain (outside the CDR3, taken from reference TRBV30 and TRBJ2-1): SQTIHQWPATLVQPVGSPLSLECTVEGTSNPNLYWYRQAAGRGLQLLFYSVGIGQISSEVPQNLSASRPQDRQFILSSKKLLLSDSGFYLCAICVGQGGNEQFFGPGTRLTVL.

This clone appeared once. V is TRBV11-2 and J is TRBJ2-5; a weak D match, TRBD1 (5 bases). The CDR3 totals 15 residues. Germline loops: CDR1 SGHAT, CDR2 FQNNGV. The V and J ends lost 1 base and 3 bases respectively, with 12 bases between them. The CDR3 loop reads CASSLGQGAEETQYF. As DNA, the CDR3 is TGTGCCAGCAGCTTAGGGCAGGGCGCGGAAGAGACCCAGTACTTC.

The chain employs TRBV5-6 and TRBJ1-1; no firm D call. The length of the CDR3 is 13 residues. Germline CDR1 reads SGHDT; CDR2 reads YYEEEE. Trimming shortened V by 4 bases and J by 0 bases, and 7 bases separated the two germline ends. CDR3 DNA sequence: TGTGCCAGCAGCGTTACTCTGAACACTGAAGCTTTCTTT. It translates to CASSVTLNTEAFF.

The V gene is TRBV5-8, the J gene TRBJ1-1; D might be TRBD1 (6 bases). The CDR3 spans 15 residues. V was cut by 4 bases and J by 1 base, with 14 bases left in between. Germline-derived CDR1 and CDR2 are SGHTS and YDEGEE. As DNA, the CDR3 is TGTGCCAGCAGCGGGGGGGCGAGGTGGAACACTGAAGCTTTCTTT. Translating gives CASSGGARWNTEAFF.

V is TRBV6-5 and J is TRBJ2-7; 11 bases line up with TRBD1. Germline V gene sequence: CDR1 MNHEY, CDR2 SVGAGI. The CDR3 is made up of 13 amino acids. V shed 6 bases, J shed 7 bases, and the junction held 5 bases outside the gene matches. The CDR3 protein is CASRPGQGEEQYF. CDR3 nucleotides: TGTGCCAGCAGGCCGGGACAGGGGGAAGAGCAGTACTTC.

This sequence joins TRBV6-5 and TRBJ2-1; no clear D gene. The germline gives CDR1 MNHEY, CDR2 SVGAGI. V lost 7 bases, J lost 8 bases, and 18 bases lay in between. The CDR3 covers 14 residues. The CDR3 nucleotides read TGTGCCAGCATTTGGCGTCAACCGGGTGATGAGCAGTTCTTC. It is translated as CASIWRQPGDEQFF.

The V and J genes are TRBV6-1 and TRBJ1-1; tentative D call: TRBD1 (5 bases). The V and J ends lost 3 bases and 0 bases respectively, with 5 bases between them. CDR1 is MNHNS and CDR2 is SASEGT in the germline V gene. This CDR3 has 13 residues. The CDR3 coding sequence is TGTGCCAGCAGTGACAGGGTGAACACTGAAGCTTTCTTT. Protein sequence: CASSDRVNTEAFF.

CDR3 coding DNA: TGCGCCAGCACGGGGAGTGAGCAGTACTTC. Protein product: CASTGSEQYF. The chain combines TRBV10-1 with TRBJ2-7; D is perhaps TRBD2 (5 bases). CDR3 size: 10 residues. V gave up 7 bases and J gave up 7 bases, with 8 bases separating them. Germline V gives CDR1 WNHNN, CDR2 SYGVQD (reference sequence).

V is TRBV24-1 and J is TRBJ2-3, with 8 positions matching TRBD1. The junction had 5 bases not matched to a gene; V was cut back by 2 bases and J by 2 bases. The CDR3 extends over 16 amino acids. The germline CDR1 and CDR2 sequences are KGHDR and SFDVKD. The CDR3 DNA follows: TGTGCCACCAGTGATTCGCGGACAGGGCTCACAGATACGCAGTATTTT. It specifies CATSDSRTGLTDTQYF.

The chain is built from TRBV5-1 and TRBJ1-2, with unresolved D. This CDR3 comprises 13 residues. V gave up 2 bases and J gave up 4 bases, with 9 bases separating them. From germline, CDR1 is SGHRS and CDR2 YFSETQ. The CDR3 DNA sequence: TGCGCCAGCAGCTTAAGTACCGGCTATGGCTACACCTTC. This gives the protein CASSLSTGYGYTF.

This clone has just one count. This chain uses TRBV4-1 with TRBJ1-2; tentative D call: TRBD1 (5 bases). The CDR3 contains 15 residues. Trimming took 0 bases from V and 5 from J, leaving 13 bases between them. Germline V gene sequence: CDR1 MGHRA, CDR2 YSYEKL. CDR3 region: CASSQEGLRTYGYTF. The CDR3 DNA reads TGCGCCAGCAGCCAAGAGGGGCTCCGGACGTATGGCTACACCTTC.